These 5 T cell receptor beta chains share one sample of origin, sequenced in a study of shared clonotypes between healthy human individuals. Generated by immunoSEQ multiplex PCR, the TCRdb table keeps only in-frame clones and is missing some. The data show 2 million to 2.5 million clones, 90% to 95% seen once. Sequences were obtained from naive CD4+ T cells from PBMCs. The sample's subset: CD45RA+ positively selected. The receptors come from a man between 18 and 29 years old in good health. Some clones in this sample may be carry-over from other donors' samples.

The rearrangement links TRBV6-1 to TRBJ1-1; TRBD1 might be the D (6 bases). Deletions cut 3 bases from V and 0 bases from J, with 14 bases between. The CDR3 runs to 16 residues. Germline CDR1 and CDR2: MNHNS and SASEGT. The CDR3 nucleotides read TGTGCCAGCAGTGATATCAGGGGCGCTCTGAACACTGAAGCTTTCTTT. Protein sequence: CASSDIRGALNTEAFF.

The V and J genes are TRBV19 and TRBJ2-3; weak D call: TRBD2 (7 bases). V was shortened by 3 bases and J by 4 bases, with 11 bases between the two germline ends. The germline V gene has CDR1 LNHDA and CDR2 SQIVND (reference sequence). The CDR3 covers 14 residues. The DNA of the CDR3 is TGTGCCAGTAGTATTGGGGGGGGCTCAGATACGCAGTATTTT. It specifies CASSIGGGSDTQYF.

The count of this clone is one. The same CDR3 also results from other DNA sequences found in this sample. The J gene is TRBJ1-2, the V gene TRBV30; 9 nucleotides match TRBD1. The germline CDR1 and CDR2 sequences are GTSNPN and SVGIG (reference sequence). The CDR3 runs to 13 residues. Trimming removed 1 base from V and 7 bases from J; junction bases left unmatched: 4. The CDR3 DNA reads as TGTGCCTGGAGTGAGGACAGGGGCTTTGGCTACACCTTC. This sequence encodes CAWSEDRGFGYTF.

CDR3 sequence reads: CASSQLGSIQRGETQYF. CDR3 DNA sequence: TGTGCCAGCAGCCAATTAGGGAGCATCCAACGGGGAGAGACCCAGTACTTC. The genes are TRBV28 and TRBJ2-5; tentative D call: TRBD2 (5 bases). The germline CDR1 and CDR2 sequences are MDHEN and SYDVKM. V was cut by 6 bases and J by 4 bases, with 24 bases left in between. The CDR3 runs 17 residues.

This sequence joins TRBV6-1 and TRBJ2-7, with D unclear. This CDR3 comprises 12 residues. Germline V gives CDR1 MNHNS, CDR2 SASEGT. Trimming shortened V by 2 bases and J by 3 bases, and 5 bases separated the two germline ends. CDR3 nucleotide sequence: TGTGCCAGCAGTGAAATAGGCTACGAGCAGTACTTC. This gives the protein CASSEIGYEQYF.